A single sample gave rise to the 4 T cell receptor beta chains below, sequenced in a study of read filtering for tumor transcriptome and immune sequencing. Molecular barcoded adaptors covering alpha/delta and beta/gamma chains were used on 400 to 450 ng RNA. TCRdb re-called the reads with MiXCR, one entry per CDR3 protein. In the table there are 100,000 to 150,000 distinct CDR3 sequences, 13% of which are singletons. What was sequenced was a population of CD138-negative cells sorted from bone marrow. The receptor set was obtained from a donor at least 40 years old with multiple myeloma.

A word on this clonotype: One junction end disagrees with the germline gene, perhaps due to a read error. DNA for the CDR3: TGTGCCATCAGTGAGTTTGGTTGGTCAGGGTTTCCCTACGAGCAGTGCTTC. Translation: CAISEFGWSGFPYEQCF. The genes are TRBV10-3 and TRBJ2-7; D might be TRBD1 (5 bases). In germline, CDR1 is ENHRY, CDR2 SYGVKD. This CDR3 has 17 amino acids.

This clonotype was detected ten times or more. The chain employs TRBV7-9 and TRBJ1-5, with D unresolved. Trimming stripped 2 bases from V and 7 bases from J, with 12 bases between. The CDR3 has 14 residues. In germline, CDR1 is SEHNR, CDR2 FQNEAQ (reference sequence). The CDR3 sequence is CASSLYGSEQPQHF. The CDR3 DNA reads TGTGCCAGCAGCTTATACGGTTCAGAGCAGCCCCAGCATTTT.

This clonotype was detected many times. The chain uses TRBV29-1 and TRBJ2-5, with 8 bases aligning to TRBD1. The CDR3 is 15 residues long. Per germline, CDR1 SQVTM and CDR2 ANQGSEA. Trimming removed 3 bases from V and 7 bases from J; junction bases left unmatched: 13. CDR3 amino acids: CSVEFGQGITPTQYF. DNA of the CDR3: TGCAGCGTTGAGTTCGGACAGGGTATAACTCCGACCCAGTACTTC.

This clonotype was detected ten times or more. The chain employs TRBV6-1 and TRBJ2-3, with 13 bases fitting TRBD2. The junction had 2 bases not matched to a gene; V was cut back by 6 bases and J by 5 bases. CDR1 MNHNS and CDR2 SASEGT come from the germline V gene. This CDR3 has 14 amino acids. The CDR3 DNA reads TGTGCCAGCAGGAGACTAGCGGGAGGAGATACGCAGTATTTT. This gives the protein CASRRLAGGDTQYF.